This TCR beta chain emerged from a study of blood T cell repertoires in COVID-19. The overall study: Whether acute or convalescent, the COVID-19 samples came from the United States, Italy and Spain.

In germline, CDR1 is GTSNPN, CDR2 SVGIG (reference sequence). CDR3 length: 12 residues. The V gene lost 5 bases and the J gene lost 2 bases, with 10 bases spanning the gap. In the source study's methods: Amplification from reference gene primers served as the basis for estimated nucleated cell counts. Only in-frame clones appear in the TCRdb table, and some are missing; sequencing was by immunoSEQ multiplex PCR. V and J calls plus clone size are reproduced from that table; the DNA served to infer D and trimming. Altogether under 350,000 clones are present, roughly nine tenths being singletons, with the ten largest covering approximately 2%. This clone was counted once.

This clonotype was sampled from a woman aged 60-75 years who had recovered from COVID-19. The chain carries TRBV30 and TRBJ2-7, with a weak D call TRBD2 (5 bases). Source material: PBMCs or T cells enriched from blood (not recorded which). The CDR3 is CAWGWGAYEQYF. CDR3 DNA: TGTGCCTGGGGGTGGGGAGCCTACGAGCAGTACTTC.